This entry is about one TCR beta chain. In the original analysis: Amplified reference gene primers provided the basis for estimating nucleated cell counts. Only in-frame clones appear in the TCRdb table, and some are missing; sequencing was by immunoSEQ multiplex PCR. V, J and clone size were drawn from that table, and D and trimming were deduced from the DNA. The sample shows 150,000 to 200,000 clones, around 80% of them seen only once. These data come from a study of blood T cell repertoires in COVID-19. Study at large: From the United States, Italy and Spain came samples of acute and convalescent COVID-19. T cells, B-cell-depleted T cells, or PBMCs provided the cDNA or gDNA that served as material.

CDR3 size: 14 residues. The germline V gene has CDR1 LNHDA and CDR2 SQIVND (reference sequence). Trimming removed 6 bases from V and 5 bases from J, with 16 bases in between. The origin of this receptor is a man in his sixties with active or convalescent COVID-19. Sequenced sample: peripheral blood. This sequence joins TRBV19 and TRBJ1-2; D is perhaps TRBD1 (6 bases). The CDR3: CASRESQGGYGYTF. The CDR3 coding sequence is TGTGCCAGTAGGGAATCACAGGGTGGTTATGGCTACACCTTC.